The subject of this entry is one T cell receptor beta chain. The target antigen is unknown. These data originate in a study of vaccination and CD4 T cells after COVID-19. Study background: The study collected post-vaccine samples a median around 76 days after dose two, with a range of 14 to 241. Overlapping SARS-CoV-2, HCoV-NL63, HCoV-OC43 and HCoV-229E spike peptides were used to stimulate cells.

The Oncomine TCR Beta short-read assay was what sequenced the DNA obtained from cultured CD4+ T cells. TCRdb reanalysed the PCR reads using MiXCR and keeps one entry per CDR3 protein. The data contain some 10,000 distinct CDR3 sequences, roughly 53% of them singletons. This CDR3 contains 16 residues. V was clipped by 1 base and J by 6 bases; unmatched bases: 12. Germline CDR1 is SNHLY and CDR2 is FYNNEI. The treatment: roughly ten-day PBMC culture with coronavirus spike peptide pools or control peptides (ViraFEST assay). Culture conditions combined a few million PBMCs per well with 7.5 to 10 IU/ml IL-2 and around 10 ug/ml peptide pools.

The V and J genes are TRBV2 and TRBJ2-7; 7 bases match TRBD2. The sample comprised CD4+ T cells from blood, cultured in vitro. The TCR comes from a human donor who had recovered from COVID-19. Here the CDR3 reads CASSEEGGGGYGEQYF. Written as DNA, the CDR3 is TGTGCCAGCAGTGAAGAAGGCGGGGGAGGATATGGCGAGCAGTACTTC.